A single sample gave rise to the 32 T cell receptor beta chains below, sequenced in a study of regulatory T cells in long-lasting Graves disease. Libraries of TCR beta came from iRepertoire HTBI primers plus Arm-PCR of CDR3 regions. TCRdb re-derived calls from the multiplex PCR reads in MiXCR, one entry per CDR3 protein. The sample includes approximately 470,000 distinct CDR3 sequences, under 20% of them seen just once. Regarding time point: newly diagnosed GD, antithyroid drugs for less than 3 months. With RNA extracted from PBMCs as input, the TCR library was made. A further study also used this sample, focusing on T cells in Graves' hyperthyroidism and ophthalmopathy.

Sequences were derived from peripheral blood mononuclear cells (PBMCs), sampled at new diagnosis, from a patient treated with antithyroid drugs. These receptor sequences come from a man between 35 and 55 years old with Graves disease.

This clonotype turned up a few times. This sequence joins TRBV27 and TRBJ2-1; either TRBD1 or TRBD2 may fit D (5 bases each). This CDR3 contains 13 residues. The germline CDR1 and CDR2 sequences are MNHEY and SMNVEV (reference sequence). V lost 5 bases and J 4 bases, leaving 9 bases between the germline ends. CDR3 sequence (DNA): TGTGCCAGCAGTAAGGGACCATACAATGAGCAGTTCTTC. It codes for CASSKGPYNEQFF.

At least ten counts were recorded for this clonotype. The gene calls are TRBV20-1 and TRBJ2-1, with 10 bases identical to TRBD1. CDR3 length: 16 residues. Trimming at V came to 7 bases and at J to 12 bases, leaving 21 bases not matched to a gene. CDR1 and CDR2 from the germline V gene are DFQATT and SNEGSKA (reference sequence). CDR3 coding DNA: TGCAGTGTTACCGGGACAGGGGCGGGGGACTCCCAGCCGCAGTTCTTC. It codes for CSVTGTGAGDSQPQFF.

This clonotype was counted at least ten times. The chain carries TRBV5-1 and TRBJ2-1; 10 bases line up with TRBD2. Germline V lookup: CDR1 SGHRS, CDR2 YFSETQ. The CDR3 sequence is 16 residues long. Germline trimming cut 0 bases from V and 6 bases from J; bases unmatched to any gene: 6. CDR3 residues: CASSLAPSGSGNEQFF. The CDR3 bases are TGCGCCAGCAGCTTGGCCCCTAGCGGGAGTGGCAATGAGCAGTTCTTC.

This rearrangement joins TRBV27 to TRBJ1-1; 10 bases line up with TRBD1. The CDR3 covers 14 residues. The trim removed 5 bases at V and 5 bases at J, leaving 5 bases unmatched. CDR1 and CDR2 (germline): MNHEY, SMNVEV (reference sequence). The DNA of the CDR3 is TGTGCCAGCAGTCCTGGGACAGGGGTAACTGAAGCTTTCTTT. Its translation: CASSPGTGVTEAFF.

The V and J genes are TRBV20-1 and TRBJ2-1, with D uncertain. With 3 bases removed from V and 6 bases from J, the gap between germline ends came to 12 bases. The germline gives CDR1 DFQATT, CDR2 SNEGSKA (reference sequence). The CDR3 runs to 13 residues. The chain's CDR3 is CSASPIGANEQFF. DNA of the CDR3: TGCAGTGCTAGTCCGATCGGTGCCAATGAGCAGTTCTTC.

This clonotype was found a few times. CDR3 nucleotides: TGTGCCAGCAGTTACGGTGGCCCAGGCCCCTACGAGCAGTACTTC. Encoded protein: CASSYGGPGPYEQYF. The chain has TRBV6-9 and TRBJ2-7, with no clear D. This CDR3 comprises 15 residues. Germline CDR1 and CDR2: MNHGY and SVAAGI. With 3 bases removed from V and 2 bases from J, the gap between germline ends came to 14 bases.

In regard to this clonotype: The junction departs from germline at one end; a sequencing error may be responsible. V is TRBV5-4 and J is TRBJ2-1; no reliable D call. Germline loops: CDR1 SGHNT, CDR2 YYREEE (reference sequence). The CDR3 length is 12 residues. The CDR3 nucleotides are TGTGCCAGCAGGTTGGGCTACAATGAGCAGTTCTTC. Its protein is CASRLGYNEQFF.

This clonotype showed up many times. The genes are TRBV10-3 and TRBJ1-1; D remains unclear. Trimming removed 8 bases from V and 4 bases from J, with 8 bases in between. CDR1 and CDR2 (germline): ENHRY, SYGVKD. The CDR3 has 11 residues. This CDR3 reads CAISGFTEAFF. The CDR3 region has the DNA TGTGCCATCTCTGGCTTCACTGAAGCTTTCTTT.

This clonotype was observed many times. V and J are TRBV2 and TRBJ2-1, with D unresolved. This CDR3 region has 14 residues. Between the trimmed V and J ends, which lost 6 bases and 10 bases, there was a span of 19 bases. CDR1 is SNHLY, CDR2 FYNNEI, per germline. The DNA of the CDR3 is TGTGCCAGCAGGATCACCGGATCCCTTTTGGAGCAGTTCTTC. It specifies CASRITGSLLEQFF. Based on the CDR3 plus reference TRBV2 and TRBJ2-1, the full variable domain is EPEVTQTPSHQVTQMGQEVILRCVPISNHLYFYWYRQILGQKVEFLVSFYNNEISEKSEIFDDQFSVERPDGSNFTLKIRSTKLEDSAMYFCASRITGSLLEQFFGPGTRLTVL.

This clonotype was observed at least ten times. CDR3: CASKRDRNTDTQYF. The CDR3, as DNA: TGTGCCAGTAAACGGGACAGAAACACAGATACGCAGTATTTT. V and J are TRBV7-3 and TRBJ2-3; 7 nucleotides match TRBD1. Germline V gene data show CDR1 as SGHTA and CDR2 as FQGTGA. Trimming took 9 bases from V and 2 from J; bases not matched to a gene: 8. The CDR3 runs 14 residues. The variable domain in full, with the rest retrieved from reference TRBV7-3 and TRBJ2-3, is GAGVSQTPSNKVTEKGKYVELRCDPISGHTALYWYRQSLGQGPEFLIYFQGTGAADDSGLPNDRFFAVRPEGSVSTLKIQRTERGDSAVYLCASKRDRNTDTQYFGPGTRLTVL.

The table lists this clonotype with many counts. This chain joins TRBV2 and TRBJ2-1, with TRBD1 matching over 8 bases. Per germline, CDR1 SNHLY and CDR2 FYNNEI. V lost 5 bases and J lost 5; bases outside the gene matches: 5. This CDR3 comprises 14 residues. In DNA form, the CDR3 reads TGTGCCAGCAGTAGACAGGGGAGCAACAATGAGCAGTTCTTC. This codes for CASSRQGSNNEQFF.

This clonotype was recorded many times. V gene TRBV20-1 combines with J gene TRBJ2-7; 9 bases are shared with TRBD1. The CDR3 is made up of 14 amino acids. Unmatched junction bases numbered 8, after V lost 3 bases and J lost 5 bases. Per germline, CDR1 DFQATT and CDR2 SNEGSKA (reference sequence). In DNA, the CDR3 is TGCAGTGCTAGGGTGACAGGGGGAACCGACGAGCAGTACTTC. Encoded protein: CSARVTGGTDEQYF.

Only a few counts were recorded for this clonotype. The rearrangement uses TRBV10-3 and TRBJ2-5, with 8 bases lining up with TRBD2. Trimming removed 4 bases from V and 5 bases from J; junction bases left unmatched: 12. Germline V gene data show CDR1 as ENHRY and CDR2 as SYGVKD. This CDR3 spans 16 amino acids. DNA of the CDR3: TGTGCCATCAGTGGTCGGCGGGAGGAGCGTGGGGAGACCCAGTACTTC. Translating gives CAISGRREERGETQYF.

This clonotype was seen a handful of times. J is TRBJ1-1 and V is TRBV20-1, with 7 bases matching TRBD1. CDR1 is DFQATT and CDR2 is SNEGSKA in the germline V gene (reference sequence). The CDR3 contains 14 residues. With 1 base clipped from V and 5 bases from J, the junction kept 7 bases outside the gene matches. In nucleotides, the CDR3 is TGCAGTGCTAGAGGGCAGGGGGATCGTACTGAAGCTTTCTTT. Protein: CSARGQGDRTEAFF.

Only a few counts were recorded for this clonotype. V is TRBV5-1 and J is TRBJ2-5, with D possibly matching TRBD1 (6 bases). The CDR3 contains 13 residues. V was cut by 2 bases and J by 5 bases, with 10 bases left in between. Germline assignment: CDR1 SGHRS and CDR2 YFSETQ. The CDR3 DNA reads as TGCGCCAGCAGCTTTGGACAGTCCGAGACCCAGTACTTC. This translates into CASSFGQSETQYF.

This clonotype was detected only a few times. This chain's CDR3 is CATTGGSDGNQPQHF. CDR3 DNA: TGTGCCACTACGGGGGGGTCGGACGGCAATCAGCCCCAGCATTTT. The chain combines TRBV19 with TRBJ1-5, with D perhaps TRBD1 (5 bases). This CDR3 is built from 15 residues. Germline CDR1 and CDR2: LNHDA and SQIVND (reference sequence). V was shortened by 10 bases and J by 2 bases, with 18 bases between the two germline ends.

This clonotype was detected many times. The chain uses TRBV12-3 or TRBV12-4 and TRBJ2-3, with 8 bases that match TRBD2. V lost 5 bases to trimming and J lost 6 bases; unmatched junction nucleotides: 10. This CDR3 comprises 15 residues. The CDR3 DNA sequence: TGTGCCAGCAGTGACCCAGCGGGAGCTCTTGATACGCAGTATTTT. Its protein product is CASSDPAGALDTQYF.

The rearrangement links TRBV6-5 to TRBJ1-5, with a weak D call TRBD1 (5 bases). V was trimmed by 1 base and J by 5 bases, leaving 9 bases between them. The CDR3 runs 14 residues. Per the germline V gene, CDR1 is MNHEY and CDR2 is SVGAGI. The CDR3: CASSYYQGYQPQHF. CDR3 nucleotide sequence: TGTGCCAGCAGTTACTATCAGGGCTATCAGCCCCAGCATTTT.

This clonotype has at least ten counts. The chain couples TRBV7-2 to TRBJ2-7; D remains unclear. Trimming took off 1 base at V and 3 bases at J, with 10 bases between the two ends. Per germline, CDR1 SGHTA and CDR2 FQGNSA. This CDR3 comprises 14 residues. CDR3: CASSLDNRVYEQYF. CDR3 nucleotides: TGTGCCAGCAGCTTAGACAACAGAGTCTACGAGCAGTACTTC.

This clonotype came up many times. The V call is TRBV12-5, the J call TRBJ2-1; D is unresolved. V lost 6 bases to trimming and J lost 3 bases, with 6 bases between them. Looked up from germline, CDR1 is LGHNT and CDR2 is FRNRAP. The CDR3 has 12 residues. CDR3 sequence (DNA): TGTGCTAGTGGCCTGGACTACAATGAGCAGTTCTTC. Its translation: CASGLDYNEQFF.

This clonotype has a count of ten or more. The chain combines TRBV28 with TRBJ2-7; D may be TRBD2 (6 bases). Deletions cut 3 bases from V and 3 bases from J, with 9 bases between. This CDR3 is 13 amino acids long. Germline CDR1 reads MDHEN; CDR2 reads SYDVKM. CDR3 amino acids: CASSLEGYYEQYF. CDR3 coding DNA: TGTGCCAGCAGTTTGGAGGGATACTACGAGCAGTACTTC.

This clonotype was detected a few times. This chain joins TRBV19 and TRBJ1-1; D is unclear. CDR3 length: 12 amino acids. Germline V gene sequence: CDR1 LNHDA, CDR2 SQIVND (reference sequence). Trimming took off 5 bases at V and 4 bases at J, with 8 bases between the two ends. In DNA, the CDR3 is TGTGCCAGTAGTCCCGTGAGCACTGAAGCTTTCTTT. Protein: CASSPVSTEAFF.

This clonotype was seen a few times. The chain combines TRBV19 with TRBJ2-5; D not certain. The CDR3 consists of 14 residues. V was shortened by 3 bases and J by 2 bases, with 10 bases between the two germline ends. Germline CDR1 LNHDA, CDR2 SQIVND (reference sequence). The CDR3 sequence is CASSIGNGQETQYF. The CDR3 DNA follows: TGTGCCAGTAGTATTGGGAATGGACAAGAGACCCAGTACTTC.

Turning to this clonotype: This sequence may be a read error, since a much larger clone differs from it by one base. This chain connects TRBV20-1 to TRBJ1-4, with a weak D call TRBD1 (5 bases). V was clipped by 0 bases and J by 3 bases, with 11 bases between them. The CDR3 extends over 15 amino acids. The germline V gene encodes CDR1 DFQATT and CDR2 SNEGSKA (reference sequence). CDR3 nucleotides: TGCAGTGCTAGAGATCCCTGGGACCCTAATGAAAAACTGTTTTTT. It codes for CSARDPWDPNEKLFF.

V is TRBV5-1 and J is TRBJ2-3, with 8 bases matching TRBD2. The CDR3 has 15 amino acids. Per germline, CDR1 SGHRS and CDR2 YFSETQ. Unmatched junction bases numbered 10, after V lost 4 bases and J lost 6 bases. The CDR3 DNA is TGCGCCAGCAGCCGCGGGAGGATCTTTGAGGATACGCAGTATTTT. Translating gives CASSRGRIFEDTQYF.

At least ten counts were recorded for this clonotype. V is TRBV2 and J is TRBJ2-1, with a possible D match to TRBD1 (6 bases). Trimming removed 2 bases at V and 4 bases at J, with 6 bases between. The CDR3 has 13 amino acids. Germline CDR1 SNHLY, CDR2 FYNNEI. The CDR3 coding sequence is TGTGCCAGCAGTGAAAGGGGGTACAATGAGCAGTTCTTC. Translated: CASSERGYNEQFF.

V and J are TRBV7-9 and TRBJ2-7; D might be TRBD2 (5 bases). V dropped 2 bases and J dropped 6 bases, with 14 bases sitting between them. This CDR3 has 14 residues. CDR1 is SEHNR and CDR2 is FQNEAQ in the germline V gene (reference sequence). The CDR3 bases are TGTGCCAGCAGCTTACCCGGGGAACTCCGCGAGCAGTACTTC. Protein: CASSLPGELREQYF.

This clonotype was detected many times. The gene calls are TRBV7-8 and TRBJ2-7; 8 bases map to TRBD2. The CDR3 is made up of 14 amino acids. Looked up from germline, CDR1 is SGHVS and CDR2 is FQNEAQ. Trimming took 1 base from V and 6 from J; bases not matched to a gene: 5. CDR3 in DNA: TGTGCCAGCAGCTTAGAGACTAGCGTGCTCGAGCAGTACTTC. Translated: CASSLETSVLEQYF.

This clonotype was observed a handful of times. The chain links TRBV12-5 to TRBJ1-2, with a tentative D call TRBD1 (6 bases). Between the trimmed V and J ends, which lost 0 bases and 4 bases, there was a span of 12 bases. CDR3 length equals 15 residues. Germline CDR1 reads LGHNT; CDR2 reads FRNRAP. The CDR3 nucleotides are TGTGCTAGTGGTTTGGTACGGGGGGGCTCCTATGGCTACACCTTC. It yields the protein CASGLVRGGSYGYTF.

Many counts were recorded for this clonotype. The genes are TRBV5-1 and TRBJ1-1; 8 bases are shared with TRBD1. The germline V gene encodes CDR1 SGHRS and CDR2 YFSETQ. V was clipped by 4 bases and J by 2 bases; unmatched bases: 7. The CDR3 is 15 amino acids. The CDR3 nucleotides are TGCGCCAGCAGCCTACGGACAGGGCTAAACACTGAAGCTTTCTTT. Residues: CASSLRTGLNTEAFF.

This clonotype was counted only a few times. The CDR3 loop is CASSTGKSLYGYTF. The CDR3 DNA follows: TGTGCCAGCAGCACAGGGAAGAGTTTGTATGGCTACACCTTC. The chain uses TRBV28 and TRBJ1-2; D possibly corresponds to TRBD1 (6 bases). Germline values: CDR1 MDHEN, CDR2 SYDVKM. Trimming shortened V by 6 bases and J by 5 bases, and 16 bases separated the two germline ends. CDR3 length equals 14 residues.

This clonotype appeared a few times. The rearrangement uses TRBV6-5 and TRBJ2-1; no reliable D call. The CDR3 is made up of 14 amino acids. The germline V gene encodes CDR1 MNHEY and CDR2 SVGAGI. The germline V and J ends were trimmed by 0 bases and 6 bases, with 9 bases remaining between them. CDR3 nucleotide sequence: TGTGCCAGCAGTTACTCCCGCCTATCCAATGAGCAGTTCTTC. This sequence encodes CASSYSRLSNEQFF.